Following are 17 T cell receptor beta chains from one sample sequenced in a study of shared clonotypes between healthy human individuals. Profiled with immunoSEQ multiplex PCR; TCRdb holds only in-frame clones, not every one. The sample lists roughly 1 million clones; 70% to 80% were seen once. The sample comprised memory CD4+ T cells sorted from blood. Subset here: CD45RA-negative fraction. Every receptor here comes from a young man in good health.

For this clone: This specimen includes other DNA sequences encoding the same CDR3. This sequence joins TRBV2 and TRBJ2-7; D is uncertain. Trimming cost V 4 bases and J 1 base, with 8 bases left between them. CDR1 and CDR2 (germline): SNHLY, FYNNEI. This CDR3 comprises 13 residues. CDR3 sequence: CASSVSPSYEQYF. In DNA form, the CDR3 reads TGTGCCAGCAGTGTTAGCCCTTCCTACGAGCAGTACTTC.

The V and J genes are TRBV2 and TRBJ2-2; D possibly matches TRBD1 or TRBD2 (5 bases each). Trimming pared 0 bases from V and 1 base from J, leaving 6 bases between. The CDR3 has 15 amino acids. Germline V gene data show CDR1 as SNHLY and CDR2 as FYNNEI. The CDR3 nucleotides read TGTGCCAGCAGTGAAGCGGGGGTGAACACCGGGGAGCTGTTTTTT. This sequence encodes CASSEAGVNTGELFF. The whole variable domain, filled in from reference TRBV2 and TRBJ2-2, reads EPEVTQTPSHQVTQMGQEVILRCVPISNHLYFYWYRQILGQKVEFLVSFYNNEISEKSEIFDDQFSVERPDGSNFTLKIRSTKLEDSAMYFCASSEAGVNTGELFFGEGSRLTVL.

The CDR3: CASSLVSTSGRAAGETQYF. For the CDR3, the DNA is TGTGCCAGCAGCTTAGTGTCGACTAGCGGGAGGGCCGCGGGAGAGACCCAGTACTTC. This chain joins TRBV13 and TRBJ2-5; TRBD2 aligns across 14 bases. The germline V gene encodes CDR1 PRHDT and CDR2 FYEKMQ (reference sequence). The CDR3 runs 19 residues. Losses at the gene ends were 1 base for V and 4 bases for J; bases not matched to a gene: 11.

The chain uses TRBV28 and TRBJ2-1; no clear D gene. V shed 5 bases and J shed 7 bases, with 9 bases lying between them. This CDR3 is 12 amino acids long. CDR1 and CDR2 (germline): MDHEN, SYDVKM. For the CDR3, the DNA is TGTGCCAGCAGTCCCCGCCGGAATGAGCAGTTCTTC. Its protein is CASSPRRNEQFF.

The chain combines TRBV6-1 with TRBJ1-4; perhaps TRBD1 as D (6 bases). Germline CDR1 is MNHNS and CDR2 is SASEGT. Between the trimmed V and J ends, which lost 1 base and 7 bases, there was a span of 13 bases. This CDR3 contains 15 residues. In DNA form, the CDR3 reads TGTGCCAGCAGTGAAGAACAGGGCCGGGGTGAAAAACTGTTTTTT. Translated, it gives CASSEEQGRGEKLFF.

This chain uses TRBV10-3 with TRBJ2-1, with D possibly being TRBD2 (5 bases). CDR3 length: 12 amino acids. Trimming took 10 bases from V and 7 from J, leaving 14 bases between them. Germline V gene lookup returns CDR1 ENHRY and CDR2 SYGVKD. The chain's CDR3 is CATSLRENEQFF. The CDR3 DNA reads TGTGCCACCTCATTACGGGAAAATGAGCAGTTCTTC.

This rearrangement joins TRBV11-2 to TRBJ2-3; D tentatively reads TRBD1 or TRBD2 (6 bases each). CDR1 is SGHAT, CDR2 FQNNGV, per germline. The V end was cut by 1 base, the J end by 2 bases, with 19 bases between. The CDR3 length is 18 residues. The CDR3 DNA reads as TGTGCCAGCAGCTTAGTCGGATCAACGGGGGCCAACACAGATACGCAGTATTTT. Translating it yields CASSLVGSTGANTDTQYF.

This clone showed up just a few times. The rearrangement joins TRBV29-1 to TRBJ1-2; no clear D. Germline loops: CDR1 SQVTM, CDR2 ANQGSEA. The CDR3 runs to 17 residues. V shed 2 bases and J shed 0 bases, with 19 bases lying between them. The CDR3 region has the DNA TGCAGCGTTGAATTCACCTCCGGGTCCAGCCCTAACTATGGCTACACCTTC. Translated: CSVEFTSGSSPNYGYTF.

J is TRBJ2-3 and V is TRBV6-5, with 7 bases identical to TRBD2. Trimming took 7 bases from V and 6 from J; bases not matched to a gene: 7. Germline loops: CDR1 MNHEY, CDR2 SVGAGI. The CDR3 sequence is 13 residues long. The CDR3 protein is CASTSPGGDTQYF. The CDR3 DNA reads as TGTGCCAGCACCTCCCCCGGGGGGGATACGCAGTATTTT.

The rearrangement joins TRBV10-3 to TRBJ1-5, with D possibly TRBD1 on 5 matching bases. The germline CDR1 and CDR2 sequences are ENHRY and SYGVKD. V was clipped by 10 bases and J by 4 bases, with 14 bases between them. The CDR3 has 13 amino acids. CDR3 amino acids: CATSGKINQPQHF. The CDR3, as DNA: TGTGCCACCTCAGGGAAAATAAATCAGCCCCAGCATTTT.

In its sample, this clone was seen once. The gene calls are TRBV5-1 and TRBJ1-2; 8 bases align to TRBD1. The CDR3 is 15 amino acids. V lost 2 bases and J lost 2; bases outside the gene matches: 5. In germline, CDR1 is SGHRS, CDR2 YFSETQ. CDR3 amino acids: CASSFHRGSNYGYTF. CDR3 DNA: TGCGCCAGCAGCTTTCACAGGGGGTCAAACTATGGCTACACCTTC.

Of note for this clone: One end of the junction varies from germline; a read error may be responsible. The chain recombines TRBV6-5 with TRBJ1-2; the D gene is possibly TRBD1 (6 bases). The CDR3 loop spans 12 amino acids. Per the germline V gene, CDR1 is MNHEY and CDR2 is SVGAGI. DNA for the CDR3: TGTGCCAGCAGACAGGGTAACGATGGCTACACCTTC. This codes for CASRQGNDGYTF.

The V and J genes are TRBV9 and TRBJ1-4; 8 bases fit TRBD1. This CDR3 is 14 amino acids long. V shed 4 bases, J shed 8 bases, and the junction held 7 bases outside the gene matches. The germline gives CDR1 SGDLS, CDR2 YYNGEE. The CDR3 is CASSSDRGSEKLFF. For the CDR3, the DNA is TGTGCCAGCAGCTCAGACAGGGGAAGCGAAAAACTGTTTTTT.

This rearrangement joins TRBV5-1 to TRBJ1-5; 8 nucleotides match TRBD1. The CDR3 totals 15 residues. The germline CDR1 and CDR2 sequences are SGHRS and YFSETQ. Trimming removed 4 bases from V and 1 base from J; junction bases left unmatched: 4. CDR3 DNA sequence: TGCGCCAGCAGCAGGACAGGGATGAGCAATCAGCCCCAGCATTTT. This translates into CASSRTGMSNQPQHF.

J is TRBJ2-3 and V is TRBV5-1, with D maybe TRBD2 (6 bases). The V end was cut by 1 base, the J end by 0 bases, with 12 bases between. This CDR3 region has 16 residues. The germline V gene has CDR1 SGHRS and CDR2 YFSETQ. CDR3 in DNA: TGCGCCAGCAGCTTGTGGGGGGAGTCTAGCACAGATACGCAGTATTTT. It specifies CASSLWGESSTDTQYF.

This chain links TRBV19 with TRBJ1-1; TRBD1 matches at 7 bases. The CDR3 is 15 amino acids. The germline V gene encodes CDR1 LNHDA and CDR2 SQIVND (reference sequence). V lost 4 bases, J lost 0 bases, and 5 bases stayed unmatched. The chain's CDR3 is CASSRPTGLNTEAFF. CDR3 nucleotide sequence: TGTGCCAGTAGTAGGCCGACAGGGTTGAACACTGAAGCTTTCTTT.

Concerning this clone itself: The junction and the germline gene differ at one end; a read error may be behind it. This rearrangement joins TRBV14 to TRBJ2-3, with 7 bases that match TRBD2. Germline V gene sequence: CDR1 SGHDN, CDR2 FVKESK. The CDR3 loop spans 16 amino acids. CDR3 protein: CASSQDAGVGTDTQCF. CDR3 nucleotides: TGTGCCAGCAGCCAAGATGCGGGGGTGGGCACAGATACGCAGTGTTTT.